The source of this TCR beta chain is a study of blood T cell repertoires in COVID-19. Study information: Samples of COVID-19 (acute and convalescent) were obtained from the United States, Italy and Spain.

The germline CDR1 and CDR2 sequences are SEHNR and FQNEAQ (reference sequence). CDR3 length: 11 amino acids. As to this clone: A read error may produce the germline difference seen at one junction end.

Clones were read by immunoSEQ multiplex PCR, and TCRdb kept only the in-frame ones, dropping some. The table lists about 220,000 clones, under 90% of them singletons. Sequencing input: PBMCs or T cells enriched from blood (not recorded which). The clonotype comes from a woman between 55 and 75 years old who had recovered from COVID-19. This chain uses TRBV7-9 with TRBJ1-3; TRBD1 matches 7 bases. DNA of the CDR3: TGTGCCAGCAGCCAAGGGACAGCCACTGATTTT. Residues: CASSQGTATDF.